A single sample is the source of the 14 T cell receptor beta chains below, sequenced in a study of tissue T cells after allogeneic stem cell transplantation (dated by TCRdb to between 2021 and 2023). Library preparation was by the immunoSEQ multiplex PCR assay. In TCRdb, the immuneACCESS table is reduced to in-frame sequences with V and J assigned. These tables do not hold every clone; where another copy was compared, an unresolved V gene accounts for under half, and the others remain unexplained. Within this sample are some 48,000 clones, with 65% to 80% of them counted one time only. Of the sample, about 0.7% is held by the ten largest clones. The sequencing input was sorted cells pooled from one or two spleens. Receptors originate from a pool of C57BL/6 mice in good health.

As regards this clone: Genes here carry mouse names. The observed sequence ends 1 residue before the CDR3 terminus, with the missing tail filled in from the germline J gene. The V and J genes are TRBV13-2 and TRBJ2-1, with 12 bases matching TRBD2. V dropped 0 bases and J dropped 4; count of bases not matched to a gene: 8. The CDR3 consists of 18 residues. The germline gives CDR1 NNHNN, CDR2 SYGAGS (reference sequence). The sequenced part of the CDR3 DNA is TGTGCCAGCGGTGATGCAAGGGGACTGGGGGGTGTATATGCTGAGCAGTTC. Translating gives CASGDARGLGGVYAEQF. The CDR3 in full is CASGDARGLGGVYAEQFF.

A remark on this clone: The genes and germline here are from mouse. The read ends 1 residue before the CDR3 terminus; that terminus is restored from the germline J gene. The rearrangement links TRBV17 to TRBJ2-3; tentatively, D is TRBD1 or TRBD2 (6 bases each). V was pared by 6 bases and J by 1 base, with 11 bases between. The CDR3 is 14 residues long. Germline V gene sequence: CDR1 MNHDT, CDR2 YYDKIL. This CDR3 is CASSLRGRAETLYF. CDR3 DNA (partial): TGTGCTAGCAGCCTTCGGGGGCGTGCAGAAACGCTGTAT.

Notes on this clone: Mouse names are used for the genes. The CDR3 end falls 1 residue outside the read, so it is completed with the germline J gene. The V and J genes are TRBV16 and TRBJ1-1, with D unresolved. CDR1 and CDR2 (germline): SGHSA, FRNQAP. There are 13 residues in the CDR3. The germline V and J ends were trimmed by 1 base and 1 base, with 4 bases remaining between them. CDR3 DNA (partial): TGTGCAAGCAGCTTAGGGGGAAACACAGAAGTCTTC. Translation gives CASSLGGNTEVF. Given in full, the CDR3 is CASSLGGNTEVFF.

On this clone: Mouse gene names apply. Read data end 1 residue before the CDR3 end; the end is taken from the germline J gene. The chain carries TRBV31 and TRBJ2-5; no definite D call. The CDR3 is 14 amino acids. V was clipped by 0 bases and J by 1 base, with 8 bases between them. In germline, CDR1 is GKSSPN, CDR2 SITVG. CDR3 protein: CAWSLPADQDTQYF. Partial CDR3 DNA: TGTGCCTGGAGTCTTCCGGCAGACCAAGACACCCAGTAC. Filled out from reference TRBV31 and TRBJ2-5, the complete variable domain reads AQTIHQWPVAEIKAVGSPLSLGCTIKGKSSPNLYWYWQATGGTLQQLFYSITVGQVESVVQLNLSASRPKDDQFILSTEKLLLSHSGFYLCAWSLPADQDTQYFGPGTRLLVL.

This clone has a handful of counts. Gene names and germline match the mouse. With the read ending 1 residue before the CDR3 end, the germline J gene is used to fill in that end. This chain connects TRBV4 to TRBJ1-4; unclear D gene. V lost 4 bases and J lost 7, with 4 bases in between. The CDR3 covers 11 residues. Per germline, CDR1 LGHDT and CDR2 YNNKQL (reference sequence). The CDR3 DNA, read in part, is TGTGCCAGCAGCTTAGGCGAAAGATTATTT. It translates to CASSLGERLF. The entire CDR3 is CASSLGERLFF.

About this clone: Gene labels here are mouse ones. Sequencing ends 1 residue short of the CDR3 end; the germline J gene provides the rest. The chain uses TRBV20 and TRBJ1-5; D is possibly TRBD1 (6 bases). V lost 1 base and J 2 bases, leaving 12 bases between the germline ends. Germline V gives CDR1 GFQATS, CDR2 STVNSAI. CDR3 length equals 15 residues. The CDR3 DNA, read in part, is TGTGGTGCTAGGGGGGCAGGGGTACACAACCAGGCTCCGCTT. This codes for CGARGAGVHNQAPL. The whole CDR3 sequence is CGARGAGVHNQAPLF.

As concerns this clone: Gene names are mouse gene names. CDR3 residues: CASSPGTTNSDYTF. CDR3 DNA (partial): TGTGCCAGCAGCCCCGGGACAACAAACTCCGACTACACC. The V call is TRBV3, the J call TRBJ1-2, with a tentative D call TRBD1 (6 bases). The read gets to within 1 residue of the CDR3 end, and the germline J gene fills in the rest. The V end lost 5 bases, the J end lost 0 bases, and 10 bases lay between the germline ends. CDR1 SNHLY and CDR2 FYNGKV come from the germline V gene (reference sequence). The CDR3 runs 14 residues.

Remarks on this clone: Germline and genes: mouse. The read gets to within 1 residue of the CDR3 end, and the germline J gene fills in the rest. The chain couples TRBV14 to TRBJ1-3; the D is unclear. V was clipped by 4 bases and J by 1 base, with 6 bases between them. The CDR3 spans 13 residues. Looked up from germline, CDR1 is SGHDT and CDR2 is FRDEAV. CDR3 amino acids: CASSPTSGNTLYF. The sequenced part of the CDR3 DNA is TGTGCCAGCAGTCCGACATCTGGAAATACGCTCTAT.

As to this clone: Mouse gene names apply. The sequenced fragment ends 1 residue before the CDR3 boundary, so the rest is inferred from the germline J gene. V usage is TRBV13-2 and J usage is TRBJ1-1, with D maybe TRBD1 (6 bases). V lost 1 base, J lost 1 base, and 8 bases lay in between. CDR1 is NNHNN and CDR2 is SYGAGS in the germline V gene (reference sequence). There are 14 residues in the CDR3. The CDR3: CASGDTQGNTEVFF. CDR3 DNA, as far as it was read: TGTGCCAGCGGTGATACACAGGGAAACACAGAAGTCTTC.

Notes on this clone: The gene names here belong to mouse. Sequencing ends 1 residue short of the CDR3 end; the germline J gene provides the rest. This chain connects TRBV15 to TRBJ2-7; 13 positions match TRBD2. Germline CDR1 SGHND, CDR2 FRSKSL. Trimming cost V 6 bases and J 7 bases; bases outside gene matches: 3. This CDR3 is built from 13 residues. CDR3 protein: CASSGLGGREQYF. CDR3 bases read: TGTGCCAGCAGCGGACTGGGGGGGCGAGAACAGTAC.

This clone has more than one count but fewer than ten. Any gene name here is a mouse gene name. The read finishes 1 residue shy of the CDR3 end, and the germline J gene is used to complete it. This chain joins TRBV15 and TRBJ2-7; TRBD2 matches at 11 bases. V lost 5 bases and J lost 7; bases outside the gene matches: 7. This CDR3 is built from 14 residues. Germline V gives CDR1 SGHND, CDR2 FRSKSL. CDR3 DNA (partial): TGTGCCAGCAGTCTCGGACTGGGGGGCGGGGAACAGTAC. It specifies CASSLGLGGGEQY. The CDR3 in full is CASSLGLGGGEQYF.

This clone was counted between two and nine times. The genes are named according to mouse. The CDR3 is CASSLDWNSDYTF. The DNA read from the CDR3 is TGTGCAAGCAGCTTAGATTGGAACTCCGACTACACC. The V call is TRBV16, the J call TRBJ1-2; no definite D call. The read comes to an end 1 residue before the CDR3 does, leaving the germline J gene to fill in the end. This CDR3 region has 13 residues. V lost 0 bases and J 2 bases, leaving 4 bases between the germline ends. The V gene's germline CDR1 is SGHSA and CDR2 FRNQAP.

With regard to this clone: Gene labels here are mouse ones. The CDR3 goes on 1 residue after the read ends, and that part is filled in from the germline J gene. This chain uses TRBV15 with TRBJ1-5, with D possibly matching TRBD1 (5 bases). This CDR3 region has 14 residues. With 6 bases removed from V and 0 bases from J, the gap between germline ends came to 9 bases. From germline, CDR1 is SGHND and CDR2 FRSKSL. The sequenced part of the CDR3 DNA is TGTGCCAGCAGAGAGGGGTATAACAACCAGGCTCCGCTT. It translates to CASREGYNNQAPL. The complete CDR3 reads CASREGYNNQAPLF.

Comment on this clone: Mouse gene names apply. The CDR3 sequence: CASGDEGGRSEQFF. The CDR3 DNA, read in part, is TGTGCCAGCGGTGATGAGGGGGGGCGCTCTGAGCAGTTC. This sequence joins TRBV13-2 and TRBJ2-1; 8 positions agree with TRBD2. With the read ending 1 residue before the CDR3 end, the germline J gene is used to fill in that end. This CDR3 spans 14 amino acids. Germline loops: CDR1 NNHNN, CDR2 SYGAGS (reference sequence). J lost 8 bases, V lost 0 bases, and 4 bases had no gene match.